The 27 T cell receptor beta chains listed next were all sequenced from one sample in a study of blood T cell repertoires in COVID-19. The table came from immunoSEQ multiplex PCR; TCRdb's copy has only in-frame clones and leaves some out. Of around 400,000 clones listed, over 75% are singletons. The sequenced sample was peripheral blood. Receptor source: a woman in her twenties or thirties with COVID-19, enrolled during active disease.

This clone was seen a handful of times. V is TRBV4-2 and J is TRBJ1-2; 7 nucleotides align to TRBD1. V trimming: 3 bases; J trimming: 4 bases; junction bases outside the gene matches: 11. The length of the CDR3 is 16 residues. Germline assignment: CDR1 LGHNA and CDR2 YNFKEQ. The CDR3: CASSQVGAGGGYGYTF. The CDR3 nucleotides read TGTGCCAGCAGCCAGGTAGGAGCAGGGGGAGGCTATGGCTACACCTTC.

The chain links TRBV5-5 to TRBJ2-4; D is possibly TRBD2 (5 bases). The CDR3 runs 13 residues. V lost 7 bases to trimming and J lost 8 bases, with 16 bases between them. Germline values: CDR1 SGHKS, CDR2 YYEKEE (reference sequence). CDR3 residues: CASYPGSSYIQYF. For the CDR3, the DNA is TGTGCCAGCTACCCGGGATCCTCCTACATTCAGTACTTC.

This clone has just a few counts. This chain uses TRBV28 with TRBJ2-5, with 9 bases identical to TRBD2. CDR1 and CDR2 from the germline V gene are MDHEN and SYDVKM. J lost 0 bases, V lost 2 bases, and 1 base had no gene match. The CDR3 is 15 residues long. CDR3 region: CASSLTSGYQETQYF. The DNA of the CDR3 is TGTGCCAGCAGTTTAACTAGCGGGTACCAAGAGACCCAGTACTTC.

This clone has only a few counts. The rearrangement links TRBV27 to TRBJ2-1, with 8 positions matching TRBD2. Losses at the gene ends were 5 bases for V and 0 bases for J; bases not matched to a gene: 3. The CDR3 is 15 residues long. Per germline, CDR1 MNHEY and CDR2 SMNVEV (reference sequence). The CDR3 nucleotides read TGTGCCAGCAGTGTAACTAGCGGCTCCTACAATGAGCAGTTCTTC. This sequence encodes CASSVTSGSYNEQFF.

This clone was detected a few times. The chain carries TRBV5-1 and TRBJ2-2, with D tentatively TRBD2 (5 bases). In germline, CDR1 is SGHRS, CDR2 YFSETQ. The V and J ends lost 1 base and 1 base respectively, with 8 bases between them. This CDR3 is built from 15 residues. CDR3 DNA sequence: TGCGCCAGCAGCTTGTTGACTATGAACACCGGGGAGCTGTTTTTT. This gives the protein CASSLLTMNTGELFF.

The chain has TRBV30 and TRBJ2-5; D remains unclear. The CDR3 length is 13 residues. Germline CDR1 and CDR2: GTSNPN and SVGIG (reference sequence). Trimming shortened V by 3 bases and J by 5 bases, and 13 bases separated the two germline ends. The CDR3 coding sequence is TGTGCCTGGAGCGAGGCCTTATCGGAGACCCAGTACTTC. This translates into CAWSEALSETQYF.

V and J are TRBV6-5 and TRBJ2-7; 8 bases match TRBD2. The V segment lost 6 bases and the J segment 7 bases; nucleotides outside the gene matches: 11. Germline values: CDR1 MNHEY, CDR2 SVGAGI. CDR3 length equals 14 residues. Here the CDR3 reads CASRSPGLGEEQYF. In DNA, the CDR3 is TGTGCCAGCAGATCGCCGGGACTAGGGGAAGAGCAGTACTTC.

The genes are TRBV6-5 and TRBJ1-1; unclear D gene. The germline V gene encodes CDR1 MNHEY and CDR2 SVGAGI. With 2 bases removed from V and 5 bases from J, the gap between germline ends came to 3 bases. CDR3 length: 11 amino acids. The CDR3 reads CASSYLTEAFF. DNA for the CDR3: TGTGCCAGCAGTTACCTTACTGAAGCTTTCTTT.

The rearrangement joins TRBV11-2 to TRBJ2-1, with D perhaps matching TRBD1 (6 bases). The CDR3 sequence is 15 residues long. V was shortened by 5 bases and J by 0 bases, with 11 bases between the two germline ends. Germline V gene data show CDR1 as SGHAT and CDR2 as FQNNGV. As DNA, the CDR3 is TGTGCCAGCAGCCGACAGGTTTACTCCTACAATGAGCAGTTCTTC. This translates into CASSRQVYSYNEQFF.

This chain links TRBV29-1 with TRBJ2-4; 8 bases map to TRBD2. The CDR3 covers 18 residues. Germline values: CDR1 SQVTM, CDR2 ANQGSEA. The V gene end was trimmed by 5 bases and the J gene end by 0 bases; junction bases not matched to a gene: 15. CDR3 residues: CSVRGVREGLLAKNIQYF. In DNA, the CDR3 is TGCAGCGTTCGAGGGGTCCGGGAGGGCTTACTAGCCAAAAACATTCAGTACTTC.

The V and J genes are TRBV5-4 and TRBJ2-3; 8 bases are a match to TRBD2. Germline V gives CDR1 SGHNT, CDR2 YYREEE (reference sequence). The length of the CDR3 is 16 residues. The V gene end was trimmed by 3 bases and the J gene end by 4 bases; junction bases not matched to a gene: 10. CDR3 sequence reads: CASSSGLVARADTQYF. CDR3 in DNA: TGTGCCAGCAGCTCGGGACTAGTAGCACGGGCAGATACGCAGTATTTT.

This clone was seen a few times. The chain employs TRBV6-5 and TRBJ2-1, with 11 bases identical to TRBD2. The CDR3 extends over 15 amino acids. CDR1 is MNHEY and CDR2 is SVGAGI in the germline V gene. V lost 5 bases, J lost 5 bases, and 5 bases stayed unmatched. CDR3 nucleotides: TGTGCCAGCAGTCTAGCGGGAGGCCCAAACAATGAGCAGTTCTTC. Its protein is CASSLAGGPNNEQFF.

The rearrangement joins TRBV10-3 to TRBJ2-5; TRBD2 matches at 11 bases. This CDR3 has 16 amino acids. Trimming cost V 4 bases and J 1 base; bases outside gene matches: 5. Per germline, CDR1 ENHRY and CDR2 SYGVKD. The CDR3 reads CAISAGTSGFQETQYF. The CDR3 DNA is TGTGCCATCAGTGCGGGGACTAGCGGCTTCCAAGAGACCCAGTACTTC.

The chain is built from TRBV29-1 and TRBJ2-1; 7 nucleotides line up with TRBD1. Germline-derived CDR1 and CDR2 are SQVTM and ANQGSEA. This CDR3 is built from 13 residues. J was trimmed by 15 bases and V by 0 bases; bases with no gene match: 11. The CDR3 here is CSVEDQTGTVRFF. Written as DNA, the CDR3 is TGCAGCGTTGAAGACCAGACAGGGACGGTCCGGTTCTTC.

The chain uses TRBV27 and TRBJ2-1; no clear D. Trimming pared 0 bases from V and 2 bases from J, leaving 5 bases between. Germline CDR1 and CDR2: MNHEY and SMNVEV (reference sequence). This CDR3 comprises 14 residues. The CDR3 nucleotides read TGTGCCAGCAGTTTATCTACAGCCTACAATGAGCAGTTCTTC. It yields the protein CASSLSTAYNEQFF.

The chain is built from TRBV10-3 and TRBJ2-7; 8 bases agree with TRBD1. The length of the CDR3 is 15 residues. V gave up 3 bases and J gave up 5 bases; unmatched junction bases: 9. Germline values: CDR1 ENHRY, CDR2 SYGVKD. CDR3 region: CAISDTGGLLHEQYF. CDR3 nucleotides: TGTGCCATCAGTGATACAGGGGGTCTCCTTCACGAGCAGTACTTC.

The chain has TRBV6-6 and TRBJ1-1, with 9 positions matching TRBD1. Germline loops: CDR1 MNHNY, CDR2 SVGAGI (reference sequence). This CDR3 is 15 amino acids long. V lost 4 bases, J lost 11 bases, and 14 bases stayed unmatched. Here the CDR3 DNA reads TGTGCCAGCAGTTCCCGGGACAGGGCTCCTTGGTGGGCTTTCTTT. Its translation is CASSSRDRAPWWAFF.

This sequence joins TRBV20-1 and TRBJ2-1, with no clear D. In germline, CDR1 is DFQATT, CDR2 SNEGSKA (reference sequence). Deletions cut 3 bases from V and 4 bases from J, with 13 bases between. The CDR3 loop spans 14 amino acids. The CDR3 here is CSASWPGFYNEQFF. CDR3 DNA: TGCAGTGCTAGTTGGCCTGGCTTTTACAATGAGCAGTTCTTC.

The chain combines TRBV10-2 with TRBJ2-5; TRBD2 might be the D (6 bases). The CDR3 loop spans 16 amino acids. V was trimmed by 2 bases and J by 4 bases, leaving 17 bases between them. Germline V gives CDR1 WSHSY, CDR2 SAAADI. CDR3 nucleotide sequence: TGCGCCAGCAGTGAGGGTCGGGGGAGTGATGGAGAGACCCAGTACTTC. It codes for CASSEGRGSDGETQYF.

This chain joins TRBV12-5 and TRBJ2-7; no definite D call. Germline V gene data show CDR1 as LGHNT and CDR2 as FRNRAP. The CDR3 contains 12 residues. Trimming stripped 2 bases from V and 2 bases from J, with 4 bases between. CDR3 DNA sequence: TGTGCTAGTGGTTTGCCTCCCTACGAGCAGTACTTC. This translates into CASGLPPYEQYF.

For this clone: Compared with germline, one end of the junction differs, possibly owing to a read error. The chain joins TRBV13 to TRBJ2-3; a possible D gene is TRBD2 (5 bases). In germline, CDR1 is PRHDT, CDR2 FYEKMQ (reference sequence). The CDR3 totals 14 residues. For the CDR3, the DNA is TGTGCCAGCAGCTTATGGTCTAGCAGAGATACGCAGTATTTT. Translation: CASSLWSSRDTQYF.

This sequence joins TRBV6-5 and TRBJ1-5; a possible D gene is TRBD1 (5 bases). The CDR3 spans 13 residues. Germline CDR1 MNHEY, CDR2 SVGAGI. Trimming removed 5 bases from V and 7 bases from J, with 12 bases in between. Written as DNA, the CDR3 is TGTGCCAGCAGTCGGGTGGGGGGACAGCCCCAGCATTTT. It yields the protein CASSRVGGQPQHF.

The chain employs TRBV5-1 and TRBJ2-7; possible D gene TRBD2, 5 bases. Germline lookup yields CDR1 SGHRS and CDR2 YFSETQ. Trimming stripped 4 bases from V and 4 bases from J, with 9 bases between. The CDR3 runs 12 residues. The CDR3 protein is CASSTSGYEQYF. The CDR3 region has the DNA TGCGCCAGCAGCACCTCGGGATACGAGCAGTACTTC. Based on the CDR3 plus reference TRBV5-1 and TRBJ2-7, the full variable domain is KAGVTQTPRYLIKTRGQQVTLSCSPISGHRSVSWYQQTPGQGLQFLFEYFSETQRNKGNFPGRFSGRQFSNSRSEMNVSTLELGDSALYLCASSTSGYEQYFGPGTRLTVT.

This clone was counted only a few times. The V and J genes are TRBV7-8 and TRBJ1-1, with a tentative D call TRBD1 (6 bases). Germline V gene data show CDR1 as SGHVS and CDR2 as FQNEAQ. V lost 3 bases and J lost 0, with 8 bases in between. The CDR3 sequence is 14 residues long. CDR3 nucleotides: TGTGCCAGCAGCTTCGCAGGGGTGAACACTGAAGCTTTCTTT. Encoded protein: CASSFAGVNTEAFF. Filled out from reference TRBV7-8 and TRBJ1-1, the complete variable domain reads GAGVSQSPRYKVAKRGQDVALRCDPISGHVSLFWYQQALGQGPEFLTYFQNEAQLDKSGLPSDRFFAERPEGSVSTLKIQRTQQEDSAVYLCASSFAGVNTEAFFGQGTRLTVV.

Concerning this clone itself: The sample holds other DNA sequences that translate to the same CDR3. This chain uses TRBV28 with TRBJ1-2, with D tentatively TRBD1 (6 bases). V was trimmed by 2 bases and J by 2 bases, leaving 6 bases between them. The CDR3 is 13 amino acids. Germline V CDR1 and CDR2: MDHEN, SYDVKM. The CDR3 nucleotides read TGTGCCAGCAGTTTAACAGGGAACTATGGCTACACCTTC. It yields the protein CASSLTGNYGYTF.

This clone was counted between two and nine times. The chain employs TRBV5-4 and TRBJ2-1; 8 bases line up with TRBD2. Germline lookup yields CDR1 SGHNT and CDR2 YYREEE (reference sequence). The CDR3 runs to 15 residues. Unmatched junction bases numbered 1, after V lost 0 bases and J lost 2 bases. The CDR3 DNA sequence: TGTGCCAGCAGCTTGGCGGGAGGGACCTACAATGAGCAGTTCTTC. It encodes CASSLAGGTYNEQFF.

CDR3 sequence: CASSSPGTGLYEQYF. The CDR3 DNA follows: TGTGCCAGCAGCTCTCCGGGGACTGGGCTCTACGAGCAGTACTTC. V gene TRBV7-9 combines with J gene TRBJ2-7, with D possibly TRBD2 on 6 matching bases. Germline lookup yields CDR1 SEHNR and CDR2 FQNEAQ (reference sequence). Trimming cost V 4 bases and J 3 bases, with 16 bases left between them. This CDR3 has 15 amino acids.